Listed here is a single T cell receptor (beta chain). Only in-frame clones appear in the TCRdb table, and some are missing; sequencing was by immunoSEQ multiplex PCR. The top ten hold roughly 7.6% of the sample, which has about 85,000 clones, about 89% seen once. With 0 bases removed from V and 3 bases from J, the gap between germline ends came to 6 bases. From germline, CDR1 is SGHKS and CDR2 YYEKEE (reference sequence). The CDR3 is 13 amino acids. This record comes from a study of control samples from healthy donors and cancer patients. The source material was blood. V gene TRBV5-5 combines with J gene TRBJ1-1; D is ambiguous. This clonotype originated in an older woman in good health. Written as DNA, the CDR3 is TGTGCCAGCAGCTTGGTGTCGGACACTGAAGCTTTCTTT. It translates to CASSLVSDTEAFF. The full variable domain, with the rest looked up from reference TRBV5-5 and TRBJ1-1, is DAGVTQSPTHLIKTRGQQVTLRCSPISGHKSVSWYQQVLGQGPQFIFQYYEKEERGRGNFPDRFSARQFPNYSSELNVNALLLGDSALYLCASSLVSDTEAFFGQGTRLTVV.